The 8 T cell receptor beta chains given below trace back to one sample, sequenced in a study of T cell repertoires in cytomegalovirus infection. TCRdb re-analysed the reads in MiXCR, keeping a single row per CDR3 protein. The sample has around 570,000 distinct CDR3 sequences, roughly 43% seen once. Their recognized antigens are unknown. Sequences were derived from cultured PBMCs, sampled from culture after CMV antigen stimulation. The receptors come from a human donor in good health (CMV status not recorded). Some clones in this sample may be carry-over from other donors' samples.

The CDR3 nucleotides read TGTGCCAGCCAAACCCGATTACTAGCGGGCCACACAGATACGCAGTATTTT. Translated: CASQTRLLAGHTDTQYF. The chain recombines TRBV2 with TRBJ2-3; 9 nucleotides match TRBD2. V was clipped by 8 bases and J by 2 bases; unmatched bases: 14. The CDR3 runs 17 residues. Germline V gene sequence: CDR1 SNHLY, CDR2 FYNNEI.

This clonotype was seen more than once but under ten times. The chain combines TRBV7-2 with TRBJ2-2; D unresolved. Germline V gene data show CDR1 as SGHTA and CDR2 as FQGNSA. Deletions cut 0 bases from V and 5 bases from J, with 10 bases between. The CDR3 contains 15 residues. CDR3 protein: CASSLALWTTGELFF. In DNA form, the CDR3 reads TGTGCCAGCAGCTTAGCGCTGTGGACGACCGGGGAGCTGTTTTTT.

V gene TRBV10-3 combines with J gene TRBJ1-4; D uncertain. The CDR3 runs 13 residues. Trimming removed 7 bases at V and 8 bases at J, with 14 bases between. CDR1 and CDR2 (germline): ENHRY, SYGVKD. The CDR3 DNA reads as TGTGCCATCACGGCCGGGTTTAGAGAAAAACTGTTTTTT. It is translated as CAITAGFREKLFF.

The genes are TRBV12-3 or TRBV12-4 and TRBJ2-5; 14 bases map to TRBD2. The CDR3 sequence is 17 residues long. J was trimmed by 1 base and V by 6 bases; bases with no gene match: 7. This chain's CDR3 is CASRAGLAGDTQETQYF. In DNA, the CDR3 is TGTGCCAGCAGAGCGGGACTAGCGGGGGACACCCAAGAGACCCAGTACTTC.

The chain recombines TRBV14 with TRBJ2-1, with D uncertain. V lost 0 bases, J lost 8 bases, and 14 bases lay in between. Germline CDR1 and CDR2: SGHDN and FVKESK. CDR3 length: 15 residues. The CDR3 here is CASSQDRGMVDEQFF. The CDR3, as DNA: TGTGCCAGCAGCCAAGATCGTGGGATGGTCGATGAGCAGTTCTTC.

This sequence joins TRBV3-1 and TRBJ2-2; no clear D gene. Germline V gene sequence: CDR1 LGHDT, CDR2 YNNKEL (reference sequence). With 8 bases removed from V and 6 bases from J, the gap between germline ends came to 7 bases. This CDR3 region has 11 residues. The CDR3 coding sequence is TGTGCCAGCGGCACAGCCGGGGAGCTGTTTTTT. As protein: CASGTAGELFF.

The rearrangement uses TRBV6-1 and TRBJ2-3; D call uncertain. With 7 bases removed from V and 4 bases from J, the gap between germline ends came to 12 bases. This CDR3 is built from 13 residues. Germline V gene lookup returns CDR1 MNHNS and CDR2 SASEGT. CDR3 DNA sequence: TGTGCCAGCACCGAGAATCCCCCAGATACGCAGTATTTT. Translation: CASTENPPDTQYF.

This clonotype showed up just a few times. V is TRBV7-9 and J is TRBJ1-3; D is uncertain. The V end was cut by 8 bases, the J end by 0 bases, with 8 bases between. Germline V gives CDR1 SEHNR, CDR2 FQNEAQ (reference sequence). The CDR3 is made up of 13 amino acids. In nucleotides, the CDR3 is TGTGCCAGCCGCGACTTCTCTGGAAACACCATATATTTT. Its protein is CASRDFSGNTIYF.